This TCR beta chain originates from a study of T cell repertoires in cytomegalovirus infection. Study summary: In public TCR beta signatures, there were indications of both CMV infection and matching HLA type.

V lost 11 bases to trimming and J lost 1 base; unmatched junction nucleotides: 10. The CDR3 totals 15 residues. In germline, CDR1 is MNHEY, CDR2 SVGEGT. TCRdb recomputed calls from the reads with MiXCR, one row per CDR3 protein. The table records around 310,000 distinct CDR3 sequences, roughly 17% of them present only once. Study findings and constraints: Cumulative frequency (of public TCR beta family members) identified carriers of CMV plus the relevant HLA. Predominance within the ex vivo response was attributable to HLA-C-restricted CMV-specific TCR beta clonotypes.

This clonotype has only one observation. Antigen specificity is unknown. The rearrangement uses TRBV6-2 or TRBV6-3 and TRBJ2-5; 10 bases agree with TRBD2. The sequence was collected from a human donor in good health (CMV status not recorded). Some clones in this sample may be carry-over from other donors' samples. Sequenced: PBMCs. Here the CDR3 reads CAHKASGGSQETQYF. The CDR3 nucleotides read TGTGCCCACAAGGCTAGCGGGGGATCCCAAGAGACCCAGTACTTC.